The 16 T cell receptor beta chains below come from one sample, sequenced in a study of response to subunit inactivated influenza vaccine. Via MiXCR, TCRdb re-called the RT-PCR reads, giving one row per CDR3 protein. The sample has approximately 730,000 distinct CDR3 sequences, over 11% seen once; the top ten hold around 7.3%. The sequences come from PBMCs from blood, collected less than 15 days before vaccination. These receptor sequences come from a man in his fifties or sixties who received an inactivated influenza vaccine.

The chain combines TRBV6-1 with TRBJ1-5; 12 nucleotides agree with TRBD1. The V and J ends lost 6 bases and 13 bases, in that order; junction bases with no gene match: 10. CDR3 size: 14 residues. Germline V gene sequence: CDR1 MNHNS, CDR2 SASEGT. The CDR3 DNA reads TGTGCCAGCAGAACCCCCGGGACAGGGGGCCCTCAGCATTTT. Its protein is CASRTPGTGGPQHF.

This clonotype was seen a handful of times. The chain uses TRBV7-9 and TRBJ2-1, with 7 bases identical to TRBD1. The CDR3 totals 16 residues. CDR1 and CDR2 from the germline V gene are SEHNR and FQNEAQ (reference sequence). With V trimmed by 3 bases and J by 5 bases, 10 bases remained unmatched. The CDR3 sequence is CASSFFSDRANNEQFF. The CDR3 bases are TGTGCCAGCAGCTTTTTTAGCGACAGGGCGAACAATGAGCAGTTCTTC.

The chain has TRBV27 and TRBJ1-2; tentative D call: TRBD1 (6 bases). The CDR3 length is 14 residues. V lost 0 bases and J lost 7, with 12 bases in between. CDR1 and CDR2 from the germline V gene are MNHEY and SMNVEV (reference sequence). The CDR3 reads CASSLSWGAGGYTF. CDR3 DNA: TGTGCCAGCAGTTTATCTTGGGGGGCTGGTGGCTACACCTTC.

The chain carries TRBV28 and TRBJ1-4; 7 positions agree with TRBD1. CDR3 size: 14 residues. V dropped 7 bases and J dropped 4; count of bases not matched to a gene: 6. Germline CDR1 and CDR2: MDHEN and SYDVKM. Here the CDR3 reads CASTPPGGNEKLFF. The DNA for the CDR3 is TGTGCCAGCACCCCCCCAGGGGGTAATGAAAAACTGTTTTTT.

This CDR3 is CASSQVRVPQETQYF. CDR3 bases: TGTGCCAGCAGCCAAGTAAGGGTCCCTCAAGAGACCCAGTACTTC. The chain couples TRBV14 to TRBJ2-5; D gene uncertain. Per the germline V gene, CDR1 is SGHDN and CDR2 is FVKESK. The CDR3 is 15 residues long. Trimming left V 1 base short and J 2 bases short, with 11 bases between.

The CDR3 DNA reads as TGCGCCAGCAGCTTGGCCTTGAGCCCGGGCGCTGAAGCTTTCTTT. It yields the protein CASSLALSPGAEAFF. The chain recombines TRBV5-1 with TRBJ1-1; D unclear. This CDR3 is built from 15 residues. Trimming took 0 bases from V and 6 from J, leaving 15 bases between them. CDR1 is SGHRS and CDR2 is YFSETQ in the germline V gene.

This clonotype was seen a few times. The J gene is TRBJ2-3, the V gene TRBV6-5, with TRBD1 matching 7 bases. The length of the CDR3 is 16 residues. Germline V CDR1 and CDR2: MNHEY, SVGAGI. The trim removed 4 bases at V and 2 bases at J, leaving 9 bases unmatched. The CDR3 loop is CASSLTGKSITDTQYF. CDR3 DNA: TGTGCCAGCAGTTTGACAGGGAAATCGATCACAGATACGCAGTATTTT.

This sequence joins TRBV14 and TRBJ1-1; no reliable D call. This CDR3 comprises 14 residues. CDR1 and CDR2 from the germline V gene are SGHDN and FVKESK. V shed 1 base and J shed 5 bases, with 11 bases lying between them. In nucleotides, the CDR3 is TGTGCCAGCAGCCAAGCCCAGAGTAGGACTGAAGCTTTCTTT. Amino acids: CASSQAQSRTEAFF.

There are many counts of this clonotype. The V gene is TRBV20-1, the J gene TRBJ1-1; possibly TRBD1 for D (5 bases). V lost 0 bases and J lost 1, with 12 bases in between. In germline, CDR1 is DFQATT, CDR2 SNEGSKA (reference sequence). The CDR3 contains 15 residues. CDR3 amino acids: CSARDPGGSNTEAFF. The DNA of the CDR3 is TGCAGTGCTAGAGACCCGGGGGGGTCGAACACTGAAGCTTTCTTT.

The chain links TRBV20-1 to TRBJ1-5; D is undetermined. The CDR3 is 11 amino acids. V lost 4 bases to trimming and J lost 8 bases, with 9 bases between them. Germline-derived CDR1 and CDR2 are DFQATT and SNEGSKA (reference sequence). The CDR3 spells CSATQLEPQHF. The CDR3 coding sequence is TGCAGTGCTACTCAGCTTGAGCCCCAGCATTTT.

This sequence joins TRBV2 and TRBJ1-5, with 7 bases matching TRBD1. Germline lookup yields CDR1 SNHLY and CDR2 FYNNEI. The CDR3 is 15 residues long. The V gene end was trimmed by 8 bases and the J gene end by 1 base; junction bases not matched to a gene: 8. CDR3 residues: CASYRGRGSNQPQHF. In DNA, the CDR3 is TGTGCCAGCTACAGGGGACGGGGGAGCAATCAGCCCCAGCATTTT.

This clonotype turned up a few times. V and J are TRBV7-2 and TRBJ2-7, with D perhaps TRBD1 (6 bases). V was shortened by 2 bases and J by 2 bases, with 13 bases between the two germline ends. CDR3 length: 15 amino acids. Looked up from germline, CDR1 is SGHTA and CDR2 is FQGNSA. The CDR3 nucleotides read TGTGCCAGCAGCTTACAGGGGACCGATACCTACGAGCAGTACTTC. Its translation: CASSLQGTDTYEQYF.

In its sample, this clonotype was seen many times. The CDR3 loop reads CASSLALSGTGELFF. Written as DNA, the CDR3 is TGTGCCAGCAGCTTAGCGCTTTCAGGGACCGGGGAGCTGTTTTTT. This chain links TRBV7-2 with TRBJ2-2; D is perhaps TRBD1 (5 bases). CDR3 length: 15 residues. The V end was cut by 0 bases, the J end by 5 bases, with 10 bases between. Germline lookup yields CDR1 SGHTA and CDR2 FQGNSA.

The J gene is TRBJ2-1, the V gene TRBV27; possibly TRBD1 or TRBD2 for D (5 bases each). V was cut by 5 bases and J by 0 bases, with 20 bases left in between. The CDR3 covers 18 residues. CDR1 and CDR2 from the germline V gene are MNHEY and SMNVEV (reference sequence). The CDR3 protein is CASSPITVLGASYNEQFF. CDR3 DNA sequence: TGTGCCAGCAGTCCCATAACCGTACTAGGGGCCTCCTACAATGAGCAGTTCTTC.

V gene TRBV10-3 combines with J gene TRBJ2-6; D assignment may be TRBD1 or TRBD2 (5 bases each). V shed 6 bases and J shed 0 bases, with 15 bases lying between them. This CDR3 has 17 amino acids. Germline CDR1 ENHRY, CDR2 SYGVKD. The CDR3 region has the DNA TGTGCCATCAGCCGCGGAGGTGGGGGCTCTGGGGCCAACGTCCTGACTTTC. Residues: CAISRGGGGSGANVLTF.

This clonotype was observed a single time. Possible read error: a much larger clone is one base away. V and J are TRBV5-1 and TRBJ2-5; perhaps TRBD1 as D (6 bases). The CDR3 runs to 12 residues. Germline CDR1 reads SGHRS; CDR2 reads YFSETQ. The V and J ends lost 9 bases and 5 bases respectively, with 14 bases between them. CDR3 region: CATRGWTETQYF. The CDR3 DNA sequence: TGCGCCACCAGGGGCTGGACGGAGACCCAGTACTTC.